The 9 T cell receptor beta chains reported below all come from one sample, sequenced in a study of T cell responses to AZD1222 COVID-19 vaccine (dated by TCRdb to 2020 to 2023). Library preparation was by the immunoSEQ multiplex PCR assay. Not all clones reach the TCRdb copy of this immuneACCESS table, which keeps in-frame sequences only. Checked studies attribute under half of the gap to unresolved V genes and leave the rest unexplained. In this sample the table shows about 150,000 clones, approximately 90% of which occur a single time. Approximately 1% of the sample rests with the top ten. What the time point label conveys for this sample: about 28 days (+/-7) after the second vaccine dose. Material: peripheral blood, obtained 28 days after the second AZD1222 dose. The receptors were sampled from an adult who received the AZD1222 COVID-19 vaccine.

V usage is TRBV23-1 and J usage is TRBJ2-7, with 7 nucleotides matching TRBD1. TRBV23-1 is an open reading frame, and its role is uncertain. This CDR3 has 18 residues. The V gene end was trimmed by 0 bases and the J gene end by 4 bases; junction bases not matched to a gene: 15. CDR3 protein: CASSQSAVGEQGSYEQYF. CDR3 nucleotide sequence: TGCGCCAGCAGTCAATCCGCAGTGGGGGAACAGGGGTCTTACGAGCAGTACTTC.

The genes are TRBV18 and TRBJ1-1; D gene unclear. The germline CDR1 and CDR2 sequences are KGHSH and LQKENI. Trimming took 6 bases from V and 3 from J, leaving 17 bases between them. This CDR3 is 15 amino acids long. The CDR3 DNA is TGTGCCAGCTCTTTCGCCGAGGCAGGAGACACTGAAGCTTTCTTT. Translation: CASSFAEAGDTEAFF. Drawing the rest from reference TRBV18 and TRBJ1-1, the complete variable domain is NAGVMQNPRHLVRRRGQEARLRCSPMKGHSHVYWYRQLPEEGLKFMVYLQKENIIDESGMPKERFSAEFPKEGPSILRIQQVVRGDSAAYFCASSFAEAGDTEAFFGQGTRLTVV.

This clone has a handful of counts. J is TRBJ1-5 and V is TRBV5-4, with D perhaps TRBD1 (5 bases). V lost 4 bases and J lost 3, with 8 bases in between. This CDR3 has 13 residues. Germline-derived CDR1 and CDR2 are SGHNT and YYREEE (reference sequence). This CDR3 is CASSGGFNQPQHF. CDR3 nucleotides: TGTGCCAGCAGCGGGGGGTTCAATCAGCCCCAGCATTTT.

The V gene is TRBV6-5, the J gene TRBJ2-1; 10 nucleotides match TRBD1. This CDR3 is built from 15 residues. Trimming took 5 bases from V and 2 from J; bases not matched to a gene: 3. CDR1 MNHEY and CDR2 SVGAGI come from the germline V gene. The DNA of the CDR3 is TGTGCCAGCAGTCCAGGGACAGGGGCCTACAATGAGCAGTTCTTC. This encodes CASSPGTGAYNEQFF.

The chain carries TRBV6-5 and TRBJ1-5; the D gene is possibly TRBD1 (5 bases). This CDR3 spans 12 amino acids. Germline V gives CDR1 MNHEY, CDR2 SVGAGI. The germline V and J ends were trimmed by 6 bases and 7 bases, with 10 bases remaining between them. The CDR3 loop reads CASRGLGQPQHF. CDR3 sequence (DNA): TGTGCCAGCAGGGGGCTCGGGCAGCCCCAGCATTTT.

This clone was detected only a few times. The gene calls are TRBV7-2 and TRBJ1-4, with D unclear. This CDR3 region has 14 residues. The V and J ends lost 1 base and 7 bases respectively, with 10 bases between them. Germline loops: CDR1 SGHTA, CDR2 FQGNSA. CDR3 region: CASSLVTGGEKLFF. CDR3 nucleotides: TGTGCCAGCAGCTTAGTGACGGGCGGTGAAAAACTGTTTTTT.

This clone was detected a few times. V usage is TRBV9 and J usage is TRBJ1-6; D ambiguous. The CDR3 has 16 residues. The V gene's germline CDR1 is SGDLS and CDR2 YYNGEE. The V and J ends lost 3 bases and 0 bases respectively, with 10 bases between them. The CDR3 is CASSEGPGSYNSPLHF. In nucleotides, the CDR3 is TGTGCCAGCAGCGAAGGGCCGGGCTCCTATAATTCACCCCTCCACTTT.

The CDR3 DNA follows: TGTGCCAGCAGCCAGGCCTACAATGAGCAGTTCTTC. Protein: CASSQAYNEQFF. This chain uses TRBV4-2 with TRBJ2-1; no reliable D call. The CDR3 consists of 12 residues. V dropped 3 bases and J dropped 2 bases, with 2 bases sitting between them. In germline, CDR1 is LGHNA, CDR2 YNFKEQ.

The rearrangement uses TRBV3-1 (or the pseudogene TRBV3-2) and TRBJ2-7; D is perhaps TRBD2 (5 bases). V was pared by 6 bases and J by 7 bases, with 16 bases between. The germline gives CDR1 LGHDT, CDR2 YNNKEL (reference sequence). This CDR3 contains 13 residues. Here the CDR3 DNA reads TGTGCCAGCAGATACGGGGAATCTGGGGAGCAGTACTTC. Its protein product is CASRYGESGEQYF.